The source of this T cell receptor beta chain is a study of molecular identifiers for immune sequencing clone quantification. Study results and caveats: Clonotypes topping 20 RNA copies carried over 97% of effector molecules but under 1% of naive ones. Among around 1 million naive cells, spiked Jurkat TCR RNA from a single cell was reportedly detectable.

Methods described previously were used for bulk TCR libraries, and listed TCR primers were applied. TCRdb fed the PCR reads into MiXCR, producing one record per CDR3 protein. The data contain tens of thousands of distinct CDR3 sequences, approximately 23% of them singletons. About this clonotype: Its cognate antigen is unknown. A much larger clone sits a single nucleotide away, making a read error possible.

The authors gated naive CD8 T cells as CD8+CD4-CCR7+CD45RA+ for sorting. Specimen: naive CD8+ T cells from blood, with Jurkat cell RNA spiked in. The subset denotes: FACS-sorted CD8+CD4-CCR7+CD45RA+ naive T cells. The receptor was isolated from a human donor in good health. Some libraries in this study had Jurkat cell RNA spiked in.

The CDR3, as DNA: TGCAGCGCAGAGAGACGGACAGGGGACGCCGGGGAGCTGTTTTTT. Translating gives CSAERRTGDAGELFF. The chain is built from TRBV29-1 and TRBJ2-2; TRBD1 aligns across 9 bases. Germline V CDR1 and CDR2: SQVTM, ANQGSEA. Trimming took 7 bases from V and 6 from J; bases not matched to a gene: 12. The CDR3 is 15 amino acids.